These T cell receptor beta chains were read from a single sample in a study of blood T cells in healthy people across ages. MiXCR, applied by TCRdb to the 5' RACE reads, yields one record per CDR3 protein. Here the sample spans around 1,600,000 distinct CDR3 sequences, about 45% being singletons. Sequenced sample: blood. The receptors were gathered from a woman under 30 in good health. CDR3s include the opening cysteine and the closing phenylalanine or tryptophan. D genes are given only for firm matches. Only part of the rows carry a size: once, few, many, or a class if the clone is expanded.

J gene: TRBJ2-5
D gene: NA
clone size: few
V gene: TRBV6-2/TRBV6-3
CDR3 length: 14
CDR3 DNA: TGTGCCAGCAGCGCCCCGGGACACCTTTTCCAGCAGTACTTC
CDR3 protein: CASSAPGHLFQQYF

J gene: TRBJ2-5
D gene: NA
clone size: NA
V gene: TRBV9
CDR3 length: 14
CDR3 DNA: TGTGCCAGCAGCGCTGGGGGGACATGGAAGACCCAGTACTTC
CDR3 protein: CASSAGGTWKTQYF

J gene: TRBJ2-1
D gene: NA
clone size: many
V gene: TRBV12-3/TRBV12-4
CDR3 length: 12
CDR3 DNA: TGTGCCAGCACGGGGGGCAACAATGAGCAGTTCTTC
CDR3 protein: CASTGGNNEQFF

J gene: TRBJ1-1
D gene: NA
clone size: NA
V gene: TRBV4-1
CDR3 length: 17
CDR3 DNA: TGCGCCAGCAGCCAAGGGGCAGTTCAATATTCGCTTATTGAAGCTTTCTTT
CDR3 protein: CASSQGAVQYSLIEAFF

J gene: TRBJ2-3
D gene: TRBD2
clone size: NA
V gene: TRBV12-3/TRBV12-4
CDR3 length: 15
CDR3 DNA: TGTGCCAGCACCTTTCGCGGGGGTAGCACAGATACGCAGTATTTT
CDR3 protein: CASTFRGGSTDTQYF

J gene: TRBJ1-5
D gene: TRBD1
clone size: NA
V gene: TRBV4-3
CDR3 length: 15
CDR3 DNA: TGCGCCAGCAGCCAATATACAGGGGACAATCAGCCCCAGCATTTT
CDR3 protein: CASSQYTGDNQPQHF

J gene: TRBJ2-2
D gene: NA
clone size: NA
V gene: TRBV18
CDR3 length: 17
CDR3 DNA: TGTGCCAGCTCGCGGCCGGACCGTTTTTCGAACACCGGGGAGCTGTTTTTT
CDR3 protein: CASSRPDRFSNTGELFF

J gene: TRBJ2-1
D gene: NA
clone size: NA
V gene: TRBV9
CDR3 length: 18
CDR3 DNA: TGTGCCAGCAGCCCCTCTCAAGGTCCCCTTTCTTCTTACAATGAGCAGTTCTTC
CDR3 protein: CASSPSQGPLSSYNEQFF

J gene: TRBJ2-7
D gene: TRBD1
clone size: NA
V gene: TRBV7-9
CDR3 length: 15
CDR3 DNA: TGTGCCAGCAGCTCTGCAACCCTAACAGGGGAGAAGGAGTACTTC
CDR3 protein: CASSSATLTGEKEYF

J gene: TRBJ2-3
D gene: NA
clone size: NA
V gene: TRBV28
CDR3 length: 13
CDR3 DNA: TGTGCCACCCAGGGGTGGAGGTCAGATACGCAGTATTTT
CDR3 protein: CATQGWRSDTQYF

J gene: TRBJ2-3
D gene: NA
clone size: NA
V gene: TRBV7-2
CDR3 length: 15
CDR3 DNA: TGTGCCGGCAGCCCCGGACGGACTAGCACAGATACGCAGTATTTT
CDR3 protein: CAGSPGRTSTDTQYF

J gene: TRBJ2-5
D gene: NA
clone size: few
V gene: TRBV6-2/TRBV6-3
CDR3 length: 17
CDR3 DNA: TGTGCCAGCAGTTACTCGATGGTTGGGGTAGCGGAAGAGACCCAGTACTTC
CDR3 protein: CASSYSMVGVAEETQYF

J gene: TRBJ2-5
D gene: NA
clone size: NA
V gene: TRBV11-2
CDR3 length: 15
CDR3 DNA: TGTGCCAGCAGCTTGAGAGGGGGGGAATACAATGAGCAGTACTTC
CDR3 protein: CASSLRGGEYNEQYF

J gene: TRBJ2-1
D gene: TRBD2
clone size: NA
V gene: TRBV28
CDR3 length: 19
CDR3 DNA: TGTGCCAGCAGTTTACGGTCCGGGCTAGCGGGAGCCTCCTACAATGAGCAGTTCTTC
CDR3 protein: CASSLRSGLAGASYNEQFF

J gene: TRBJ2-7
D gene: NA
clone size: NA
V gene: TRBV29-1
CDR3 length: 15
CDR3 DNA: TGCAGCGTTGAAGATGGGGGGACGGCTTACTACGAGCAGTACTTC
CDR3 protein: CSVEDGGTAYYEQYF

J gene: TRBJ2-5
D gene: TRBD2
clone size: few
V gene: TRBV20-1
CDR3 length: 14
CDR3 DNA: TGCAGTGCCATAGTTGGTAGCGGGGACGAGACCCAGTACTTC
CDR3 protein: CSAIVGSGDETQYF

J gene: TRBJ2-3
D gene: TRBD2
clone size: NA
V gene: TRBV4-3
CDR3 length: 15
CDR3 DNA: TGCGCCAGCAGCCAAGATATGGCTAGCGGGGATACGCAGTATTTT
CDR3 protein: CASSQDMASGDTQYF

J gene: TRBJ1-6
D gene: TRBD1
clone size: NA
V gene: TRBV3-1
CDR3 length: 15
CDR3 DNA: TGTGCCAGCAGAACAAACGACAGGGATAATTCACCCCTCCACTTT
CDR3 protein: CASRTNDRDNSPLHF

J gene: TRBJ2-7
D gene: NA
clone size: NA
V gene: TRBV4-3
CDR3 length: 14
CDR3 DNA: TGCGCCAGCAGCCAAGAATATTTCTCCTACGAGCAGTACTTC
CDR3 protein: CASSQEYFSYEQYF

J gene: TRBJ1-1
D gene: NA
clone size: NA
V gene: TRBV12-3/TRBV12-4
CDR3 length: 16
CDR3 DNA: TGTGCCAGCAGTCCGAGACAGAAACTGCTGAACACTGAAGCTTTCTTT
CDR3 protein: CASSPRQKLLNTEAFF

J gene: TRBJ2-5
D gene: TRBD2
clone size: many
V gene: TRBV4-1
CDR3 length: 16
CDR3 DNA: TGCGCCAGCAGCCAAGTGGCGGGGGGCTCCCAAGAGACCCAGTACTTC
CDR3 protein: CASSQVAGGSQETQYF

J gene: TRBJ1-1
D gene: TRBD1
clone size: NA
V gene: TRBV6-2/TRBV6-3
CDR3 length: 15
CDR3 DNA: TGTGCCAGCACCCTCCAAACAGGGGGCTGGACTGAAGCTTTCTTT
CDR3 protein: CASTLQTGGWTEAFF

J gene: TRBJ2-1
D gene: NA
clone size: few
V gene: TRBV10-3
CDR3 length: 15
CDR3 DNA: TGTGCCATCAGTGAGCGGGGGCTAACCTACAATGAGCAGTTCTTC
CDR3 protein: CAISERGLTYNEQFF